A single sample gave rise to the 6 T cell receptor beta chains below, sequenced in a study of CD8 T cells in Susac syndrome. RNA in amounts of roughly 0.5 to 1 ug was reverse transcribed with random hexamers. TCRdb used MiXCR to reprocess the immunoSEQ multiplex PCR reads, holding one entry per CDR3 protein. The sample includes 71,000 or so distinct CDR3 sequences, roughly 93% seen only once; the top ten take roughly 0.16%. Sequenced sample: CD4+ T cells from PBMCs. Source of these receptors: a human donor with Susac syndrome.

CDR3: CASSRGQETQYF. In DNA form, the CDR3 reads TGCGCCAGCTCCAGGGGTCAGGAGACCCAGTACTTC. The chain employs TRBV5-1 and TRBJ2-5, with D perhaps TRBD1 (6 bases). Germline CDR1 SGHRS, CDR2 YFSETQ. The V end was cut by 7 bases, the J end by 5 bases, with 12 bases between. This CDR3 is built from 12 residues.

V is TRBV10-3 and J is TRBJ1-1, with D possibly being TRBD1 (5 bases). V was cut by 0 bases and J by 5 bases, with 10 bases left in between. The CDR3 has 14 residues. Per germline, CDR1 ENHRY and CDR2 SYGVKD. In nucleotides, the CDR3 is TGTGCCATCAGTGAGTCGGTCCGGGGGACTGAAGCTTTCTTT. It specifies CAISESVRGTEAFF.

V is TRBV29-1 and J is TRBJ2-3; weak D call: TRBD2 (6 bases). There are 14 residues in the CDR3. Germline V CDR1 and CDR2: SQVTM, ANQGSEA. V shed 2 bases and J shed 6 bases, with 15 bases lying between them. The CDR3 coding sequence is TGCAGCGTTGAATTGCGGGGCGTATCCGATACGCAGTATTTT. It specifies CSVELRGVSDTQYF.

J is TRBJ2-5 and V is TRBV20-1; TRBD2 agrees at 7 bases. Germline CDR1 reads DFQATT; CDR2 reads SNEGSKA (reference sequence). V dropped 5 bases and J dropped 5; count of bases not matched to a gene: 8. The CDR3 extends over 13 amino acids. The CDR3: CSALSTSMETQYF. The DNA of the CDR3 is TGCAGTGCTCTCTCGACTAGCATGGAGACCCAGTACTTC.

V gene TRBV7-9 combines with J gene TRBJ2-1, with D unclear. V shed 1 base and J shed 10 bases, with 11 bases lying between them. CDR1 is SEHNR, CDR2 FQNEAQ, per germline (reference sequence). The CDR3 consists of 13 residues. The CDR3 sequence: CASSLERLTEQFF. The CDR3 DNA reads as TGTGCCAGCAGCTTAGAACGCCTCACGGAGCAGTTCTTC.

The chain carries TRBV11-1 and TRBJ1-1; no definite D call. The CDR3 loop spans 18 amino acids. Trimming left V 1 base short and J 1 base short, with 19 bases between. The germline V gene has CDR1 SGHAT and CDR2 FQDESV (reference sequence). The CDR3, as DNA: TGTGCCAGCAGCTTAGTTGGAAGTAACAGCCCTTCGAACACTGAAGCTTTCTTT. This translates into CASSLVGSNSPSNTEAFF.